This T cell receptor beta chain comes out of a study of tumor-infiltrating lymphocytes in glioblastoma multiforme. Points from the study as a whole: RNA-based TCR sequencing may distort clone frequencies, since cells carry unequal TCR transcript numbers.

Germline assignment: CDR1 MNHNY and CDR2 SVGAGI (reference sequence). V lost 0 bases and J 10 bases, leaving 13 bases between the germline ends. The CDR3 covers 15 residues. TCR beta libraries were built from RNA through three nested multiplex PCR rounds using modified ARM-PCR. No unique molecular identifiers were described for these TCRB libraries. TCRdb recomputed calls from the multiplex PCR reads with MiXCR, one row per CDR3 protein. The table shows more than 12,000 distinct CDR3 sequences, with roughly 70% occurring only once. Note on this clonotype: Antigen: not known.

This receptor was obtained from a male donor with glioblastoma. Sequencing was performed on brain tumor tissue. The V call is TRBV6-6, the J call TRBJ1-6; D perhaps matches TRBD1 (5 bases). The CDR3 spells CASSYSGEGGSPLHF. CDR3 DNA sequence: TGTGCCAGCAGTTACTCGGGGGAGGGTGGCTCACCCCTCCACTTT.